Shown below are 20 T cell receptor beta chains from a single sample sequenced in a study of blood T cell repertoires in COVID-19. Sequencing used immunoSEQ multiplex PCR; TCRdb keeps in-frame clones, though not all of them. This table has about 150,000 clones, approximately 80% appearing once. The sample was peripheral blood. These receptors originate from a woman in her forties or fifties with acute or convalescent COVID-19.

This chain joins TRBV7-8 and TRBJ1-2; perhaps TRBD1 as D (5 bases). V was trimmed by 5 bases and J by 5 bases, leaving 15 bases between them. Germline V lookup: CDR1 SGHVS, CDR2 FQNEAQ. The CDR3 contains 14 residues. DNA of the CDR3: TGTGCCAGCAGCCCGGTGGGGACTTGGTATGGCTACACCTTC. It specifies CASSPVGTWYGYTF.

The chain has TRBV29-1 and TRBJ2-3; tentative D call: TRBD2 (7 bases). The CDR3 contains 16 residues. Trimming left V 5 bases short and J 4 bases short, with 22 bases between. The germline gives CDR1 SQVTM, CDR2 ANQGSEA. DNA for the CDR3: TGCAGCGTTAGAGGTGTTGGGGGGGCGCTTGCAGATACGCAGTATTTT. This translates into CSVRGVGGALADTQYF.

The gene calls are TRBV6-1 and TRBJ2-7; perhaps TRBD1 as D (5 bases). Germline V gene sequence: CDR1 MNHNS, CDR2 SASEGT. CDR3 length: 15 amino acids. V shed 3 bases and J shed 4 bases, with 16 bases lying between them. In DNA, the CDR3 is TGTGCCAGCAGTGATCAGGGTCAAGTCAGGTACGAGCAGTACTTC. Amino acid sequence: CASSDQGQVRYEQYF.

The V call is TRBV15, the J call TRBJ2-5; 8 positions match TRBD2. The CDR3 has 16 residues. V was clipped by 0 bases and J by 1 base; unmatched bases: 4. Germline V gene data show CDR1 as LNHNV and CDR2 as YYDKDF (reference sequence). CDR3 region: CATSRETSGFQETQYF. The CDR3 DNA reads as TGTGCCACCAGCAGAGAAACTAGCGGCTTCCAAGAGACCCAGTACTTC. Based on the CDR3 plus reference TRBV15 and TRBJ2-5, the full variable domain is DAMVIQNPRYQVTQFGKPVTLSCSQTLNHNVMYWYQQKSSQAPKLLFHYYDKDFNNEADTPDNFQSRRPNTSFCFLDIRSPGLGDTAMYLCATSRETSGFQETQYFGPGTRLLVL.

A few counts support this clone. The chain couples TRBV30 to TRBJ2-6; no reliable D call. Trimming pared 3 bases from V and 2 bases from J, leaving 8 bases between. CDR3 length equals 14 residues. From germline, CDR1 is GTSNPN and CDR2 SVGIG (reference sequence). Here the CDR3 DNA reads TGTGCCTGGAGCCCGTATCCTGGGGCCAACGTCCTGACTTTC. It translates to CAWSPYPGANVLTF.

Points on this clone: In the same sample, other DNA sequences code for this CDR3. V gene TRBV4-3 combines with J gene TRBJ2-7; 8 bases are shared with TRBD2. J was trimmed by 3 bases and V by 0 bases; bases with no gene match: 4. CDR1 and CDR2 from the germline V gene are LGHNA and YSLEER. The CDR3 sequence is 15 residues long. The CDR3: CASSQEAGGNYEQYF. In nucleotides, the CDR3 is TGCGCCAGCAGCCAAGAGGCGGGGGGTAACTACGAGCAGTACTTC.

CDR3 nucleotides: TGTGCCAGCAGCCAGGGGAACACTGAAGCTTTCTTT. Its translation: CASSQGNTEAFF. The V and J genes are TRBV5-4 and TRBJ1-1; D is perhaps TRBD1 (5 bases). Trimming left V 4 bases short and J 1 base short, with 5 bases between. Germline lookup yields CDR1 SGHNT and CDR2 YYREEE (reference sequence). The CDR3 length is 12 residues.

There are many counts of this clone. The rearrangement joins TRBV4-3 to TRBJ2-3; possible D gene TRBD1, 7 bases. The CDR3 contains 16 residues. Germline V CDR1 and CDR2: LGHNA, YSLEER. Trimming pared 2 bases from V and 7 bases from J, leaving 19 bases between. The CDR3 DNA is TGCGCCAGCAGCCAACGCCGACAGGGAGGTGGGAATACGCAGTATTTT. This sequence encodes CASSQRRQGGGNTQYF.

V and J are TRBV30 and TRBJ1-1, with a possible D match to TRBD1 (5 bases). CDR1 and CDR2 (germline): GTSNPN, SVGIG (reference sequence). This CDR3 spans 15 amino acids. Trimming stripped 6 bases from V and 6 bases from J, with 23 bases between. CDR3 sequence reads: CACSPGVWGGAEAFF. In DNA form, the CDR3 reads TGTGCCTGCTCGCCCGGCGTTTGGGGCGGGGCTGAAGCTTTCTTT. Drawing the rest from reference TRBV30 and TRBJ1-1, the complete variable domain is SQTIHQWPATLVQPVGSPLSLECTVEGTSNPNLYWYRQAAGRGLQLLFYSVGIGQISSEVPQNLSASRPQDRQFILSSKKLLLSDSGFYLCACSPGVWGGAEAFFGQGTRLTVV.

This rearrangement joins TRBV18 to TRBJ2-3, with TRBD2 matching over 11 bases. V lost 4 bases to trimming and J lost 2 bases; unmatched junction nucleotides: 5. Germline V gene data show CDR1 as KGHSH and CDR2 as LQKENI. This CDR3 has 16 residues. CDR3 protein: CASSRMTSGNTDTQYF. CDR3 DNA sequence: TGTGCCAGCTCACGGATGACTAGCGGGAACACAGATACGCAGTATTTT.

V gene TRBV29-1 combines with J gene TRBJ1-1; 9 positions agree with TRBD1. V dropped 6 bases and J dropped 5; count of bases not matched to a gene: 7. CDR1 SQVTM and CDR2 ANQGSEA come from the germline V gene. The CDR3 totals 13 residues. The CDR3 spells CSVTTGQGTEAFF. The CDR3 nucleotides are TGCAGCGTAACTACAGGACAGGGGACTGAAGCTTTCTTT.

The gene calls are TRBV9 and TRBJ2-5; D ambiguous. Germline V gene sequence: CDR1 SGDLS, CDR2 YYNGEE. The V gene lost 0 bases and the J gene lost 4 bases, with 7 bases spanning the gap. The CDR3 sequence is 13 residues long. The CDR3 loop is CASSVERRETQYF. The CDR3 DNA follows: TGTGCCAGCAGCGTAGAGAGGAGAGAGACCCAGTACTTC. Based on the CDR3 plus reference TRBV9 and TRBJ2-5, the full variable domain is DSGVTQTPKHLITATGQRVTLRCSPRSGDLSVYWYQQSLDQGLQFLIQYYNGEERAKGNILERFSAQQFPDLHSELNLSSLELGDSALYFCASSVERRETQYFGPGTRLLVL.

The table lists this clone with a count of one. The chain links TRBV5-4 to TRBJ2-7; 7 bases agree with TRBD1. CDR1 is SGHNT and CDR2 is YYREEE in the germline V gene (reference sequence). This CDR3 is built from 18 residues. Trimming took 4 bases from V and 3 from J; bases not matched to a gene: 19. The CDR3 here is CASSPSLLATGSIYEQYF. In nucleotides, the CDR3 is TGTGCCAGCAGCCCGTCGCTTCTCGCGACAGGGAGCATCTACGAGCAGTACTTC.

This chain uses TRBV5-1 with TRBJ2-7; TRBD2 might be the D (6 bases). CDR1 is SGHRS, CDR2 YFSETQ, per germline. V lost 0 bases, J lost 3 bases, and 19 bases lay in between. The CDR3 runs 17 residues. CDR3 in amino acids: CASSLGASVALNYEQYF. The CDR3 DNA follows: TGCGCCAGCAGCTTGGGGGCTAGCGTGGCCCTAAACTACGAGCAGTACTTC.

The chain has TRBV7-8 and TRBJ2-2; D uncertain. The germline V gene has CDR1 SGHVS and CDR2 FQNEAQ. The CDR3 is made up of 14 amino acids. Trimming pared 5 bases from V and 1 base from J, leaving 8 bases between. Here the CDR3 DNA reads TGTGCCAGCAGCCCAAGACAGAACACCGGGGAGCTGTTTTTT. Its translation is CASSPRQNTGELFF.

The chain employs TRBV6-2 or TRBV6-3 and TRBJ2-5, with a tentative D call TRBD1 (6 bases). This CDR3 comprises 14 residues. Germline assignment: CDR1 MNHEY and CDR2 SVGEGT. V lost 6 bases to trimming and J lost 3 bases, with 14 bases between them. CDR3 bases: TGTGCCAGCAGCTCCGGGACAATGAAAGAGACCCAGTACTTC. Translating it yields CASSSGTMKETQYF.

The V gene is TRBV7-2, the J gene TRBJ1-1; TRBD1 aligns across 7 bases. In germline, CDR1 is SGHTA, CDR2 FQGNSA. The ends lost 6 bases at V and 5 bases at J; junction bases unmatched: 6. The CDR3 spans 13 residues. Here the CDR3 DNA reads TGTGCCAGCAGTCGACAGGGTGGGACTGAAGCTTTCTTT. It codes for CASSRQGGTEAFF.

The chain links TRBV4-1 to TRBJ1-2; D unresolved. CDR3 length equals 13 residues. V was pared by 11 bases and J by 4 bases, with 17 bases between. CDR1 and CDR2 from the germline V gene are MGHRA and YSYEKL. CDR3: CASAPGESYGYTF. The CDR3 coding sequence is TGCGCCTCGGCGCCCGGGGAGAGCTATGGCTACACCTTC.

V gene TRBV18 combines with J gene TRBJ1-2; 8 bases align to TRBD1. Germline CDR1 reads KGHSH; CDR2 reads LQKENI. The trim removed 5 bases at V and 6 bases at J, leaving 5 bases unmatched. This CDR3 comprises 13 residues. The CDR3 reads CASSTRQGHGYTF. The CDR3 bases are TGTGCCAGCTCAACACGACAGGGGCATGGCTACACCTTC.

V and J are TRBV24-1 and TRBJ1-5; 9 positions match TRBD1. Germline V gives CDR1 KGHDR, CDR2 SFDVKD. The CDR3 contains 16 residues. V was pared by 9 bases and J by 1 base, with 9 bases of the junction left unmatched. Here the CDR3 reads CATQKDRGRSNQPQHF. The DNA of the CDR3 is TGTGCCACCCAAAAGGACAGGGGACGGAGCAATCAGCCCCAGCATTTT.